This T cell receptor (beta chain) was recorded in a study of CD8 T cells in Susac syndrome. An amount of RNA that ranged from roughly 0.5 to 1 ug was reverse transcribed with random hexamers. One entry per CDR3 protein results from TCRdb running MiXCR on the immunoSEQ multiplex PCR reads. The profile shows under 95,000 distinct CDR3 sequences, 85% to 95% of them singletons. This clonotype was seen once. The CDR3 totals 14 residues. Germline CDR1 and CDR2: SNHLY and FYNNEI. The V end was cut by 5 bases, the J end by 8 bases, with 17 bases between. This clonotype originated in a human donor with Susac syndrome. The source material was CD4+ T cells from PBMCs. This chain joins TRBV2 and TRBJ2-3, with a weak D call TRBD2 (6 bases). The CDR3 spells CASSPREPEGTQYF. In nucleotides, the CDR3 is TGTGCCAGCAGTCCCCGGGAGCCGGAGGGTACGCAGTATTTT.